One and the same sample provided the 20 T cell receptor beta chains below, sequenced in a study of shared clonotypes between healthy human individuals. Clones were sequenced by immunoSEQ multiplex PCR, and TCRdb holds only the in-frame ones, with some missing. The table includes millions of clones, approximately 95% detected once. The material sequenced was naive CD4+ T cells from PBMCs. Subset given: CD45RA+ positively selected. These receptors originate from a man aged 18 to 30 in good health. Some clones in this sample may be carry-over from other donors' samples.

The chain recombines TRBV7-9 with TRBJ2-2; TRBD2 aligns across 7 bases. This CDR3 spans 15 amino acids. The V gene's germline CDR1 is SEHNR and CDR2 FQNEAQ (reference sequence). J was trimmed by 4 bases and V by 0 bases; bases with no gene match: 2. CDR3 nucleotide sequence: TGTGCCAGCAGCTTAGCGGGAGGGTCCACCGGGGAGCTGTTTTTT. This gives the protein CASSLAGGSTGELFF.

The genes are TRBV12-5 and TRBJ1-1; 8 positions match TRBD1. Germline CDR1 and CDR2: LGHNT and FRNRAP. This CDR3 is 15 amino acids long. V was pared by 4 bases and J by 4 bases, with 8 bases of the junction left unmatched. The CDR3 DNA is TGTGCTAGTGGTTCAACAGGGGGAGAGGGCACTGAAGCTTTCTTT. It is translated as CASGSTGGEGTEAFF.

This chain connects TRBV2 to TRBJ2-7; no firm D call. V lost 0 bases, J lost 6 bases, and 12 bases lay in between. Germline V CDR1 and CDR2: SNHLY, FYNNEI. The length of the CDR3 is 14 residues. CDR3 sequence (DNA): TGTGCCAGCAGTGAAGCGCTTCGATCGTCCGAGCAGTACTTC. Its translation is CASSEALRSSEQYF.

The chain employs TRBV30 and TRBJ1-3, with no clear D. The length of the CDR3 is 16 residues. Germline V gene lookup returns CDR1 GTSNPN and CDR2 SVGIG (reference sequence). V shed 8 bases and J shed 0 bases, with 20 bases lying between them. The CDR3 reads CARAAGSPISGNTIYF. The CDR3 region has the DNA TGTGCCCGGGCCGCCGGCTCCCCAATCTCTGGAAACACCATATATTTT.

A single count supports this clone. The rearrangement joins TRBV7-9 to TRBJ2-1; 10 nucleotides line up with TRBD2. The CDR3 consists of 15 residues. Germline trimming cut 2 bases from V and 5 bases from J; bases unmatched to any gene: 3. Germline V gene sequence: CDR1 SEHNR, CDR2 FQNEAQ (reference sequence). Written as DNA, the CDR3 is TGTGCCAGCAGCTTACAAGCGGGAGGGGACAATGAGCAGTTCTTC. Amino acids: CASSLQAGGDNEQFF.

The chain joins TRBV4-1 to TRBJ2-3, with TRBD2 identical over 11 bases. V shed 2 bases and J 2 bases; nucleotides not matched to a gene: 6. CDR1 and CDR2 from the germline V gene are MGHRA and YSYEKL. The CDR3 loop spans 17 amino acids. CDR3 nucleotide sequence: TGCGCCAGCAGCCAACTCTTGGGACTAGCGGCCACAGATACGCAGTATTTT. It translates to CASSQLLGLAATDTQYF.

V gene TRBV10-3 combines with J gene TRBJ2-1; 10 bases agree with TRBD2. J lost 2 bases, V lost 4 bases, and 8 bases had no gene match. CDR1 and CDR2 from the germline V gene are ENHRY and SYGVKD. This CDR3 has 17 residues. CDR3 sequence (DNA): TGTGCCATCAGTGGATCTAGCGGGAGTGAAGCCTACAATGAGCAGTTCTTC. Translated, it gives CAISGSSGSEAYNEQFF.

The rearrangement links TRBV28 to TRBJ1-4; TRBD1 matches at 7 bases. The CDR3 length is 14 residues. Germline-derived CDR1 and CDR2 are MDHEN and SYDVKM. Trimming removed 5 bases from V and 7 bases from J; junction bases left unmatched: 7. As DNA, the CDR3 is TGTGCCAGCAGTCAACAGGGGAGGAGTGAAAAACTGTTTTTT. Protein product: CASSQQGRSEKLFF.

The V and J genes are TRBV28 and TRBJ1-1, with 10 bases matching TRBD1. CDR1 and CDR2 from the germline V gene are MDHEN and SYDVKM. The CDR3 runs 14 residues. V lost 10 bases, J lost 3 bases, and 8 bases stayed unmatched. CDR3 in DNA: TGTGCCACCCGGGGCGGGACAGGGGACACTGAAGCTTTCTTT. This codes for CATRGGTGDTEAFF.

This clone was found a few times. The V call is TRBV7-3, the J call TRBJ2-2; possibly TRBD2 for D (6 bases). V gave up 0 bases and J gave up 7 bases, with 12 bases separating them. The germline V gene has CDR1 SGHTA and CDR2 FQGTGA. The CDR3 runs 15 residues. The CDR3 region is CASSLTISGGGELFF. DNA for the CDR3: TGTGCCAGCAGCTTAACGATTAGCGGAGGCGGGGAGCTGTTTTTT.

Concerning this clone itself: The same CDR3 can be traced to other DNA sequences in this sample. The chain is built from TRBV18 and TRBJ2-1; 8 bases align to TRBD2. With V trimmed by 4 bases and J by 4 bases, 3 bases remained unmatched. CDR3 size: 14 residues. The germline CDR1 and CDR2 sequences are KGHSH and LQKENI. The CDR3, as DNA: TGTGCCAGCTCACTAGCGGGGCTGTACAATGAGCAGTTCTTC. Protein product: CASSLAGLYNEQFF.

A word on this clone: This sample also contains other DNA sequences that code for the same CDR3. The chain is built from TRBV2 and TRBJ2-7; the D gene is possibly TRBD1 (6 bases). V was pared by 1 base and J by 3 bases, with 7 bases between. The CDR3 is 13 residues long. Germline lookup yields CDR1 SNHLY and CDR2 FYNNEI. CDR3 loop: CASSEDRVYEQYF. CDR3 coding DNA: TGTGCCAGCAGTGAAGACAGGGTCTACGAGCAGTACTTC.

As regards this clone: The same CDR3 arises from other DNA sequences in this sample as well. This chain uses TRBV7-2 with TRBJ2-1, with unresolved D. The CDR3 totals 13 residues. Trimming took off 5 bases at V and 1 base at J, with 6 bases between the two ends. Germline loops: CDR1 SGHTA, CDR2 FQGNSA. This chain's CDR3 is CASSPVSYNEQFF. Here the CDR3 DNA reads TGTGCCAGCAGCCCCGTGTCCTACAATGAGCAGTTCTTC.

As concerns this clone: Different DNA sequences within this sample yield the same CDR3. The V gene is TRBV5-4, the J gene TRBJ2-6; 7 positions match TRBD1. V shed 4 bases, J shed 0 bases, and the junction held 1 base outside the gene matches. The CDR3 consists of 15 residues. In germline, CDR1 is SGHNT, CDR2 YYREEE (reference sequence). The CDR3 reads CASSPGGSGANVLTF. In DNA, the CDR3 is TGTGCCAGCAGCCCAGGGGGCTCTGGGGCCAACGTCCTGACTTTC. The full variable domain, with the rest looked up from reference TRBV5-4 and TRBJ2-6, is ETGVTQSPTHLIKTRGQQVTLRCSSQSGHNTVSWYQQALGQGPQFIFQYYREEENGRGNFPPRFSGLQFPNYSSELNVNALELDDSALYLCASSPGGSGANVLTFGAGSRLTVL.

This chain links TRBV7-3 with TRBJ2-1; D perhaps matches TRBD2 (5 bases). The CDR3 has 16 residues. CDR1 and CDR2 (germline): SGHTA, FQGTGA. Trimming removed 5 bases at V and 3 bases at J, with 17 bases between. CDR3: CASSLLPRADYNEQFF. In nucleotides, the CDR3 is TGTGCCAGCAGCCTTCTTCCGCGGGCGGACTACAATGAGCAGTTCTTC.

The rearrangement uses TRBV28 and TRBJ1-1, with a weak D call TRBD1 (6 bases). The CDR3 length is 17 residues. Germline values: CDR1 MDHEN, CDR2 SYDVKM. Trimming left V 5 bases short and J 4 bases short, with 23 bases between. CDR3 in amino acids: CASSAPRGRSLATEAFF. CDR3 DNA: TGTGCCAGCAGTGCCCCACGGGGGCGAAGCCTGGCCACTGAAGCTTTCTTT. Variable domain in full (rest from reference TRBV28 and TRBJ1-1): DVKVTQSSRYLVKRTGEKVFLECVQDMDHENMFWYRQDPGLGLRLIYFSYDVKMKEKGDIPEGYSVSREKKERFSLILESASTNQTSMYLCASSAPRGRSLATEAFFGQGTRLTVV.

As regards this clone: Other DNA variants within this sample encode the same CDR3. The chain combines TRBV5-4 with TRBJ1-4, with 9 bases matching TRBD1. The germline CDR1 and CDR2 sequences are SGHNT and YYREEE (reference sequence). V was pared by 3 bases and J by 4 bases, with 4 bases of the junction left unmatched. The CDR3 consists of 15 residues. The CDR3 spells CASSSPGQGNEKLFF. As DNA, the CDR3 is TGTGCCAGCAGCTCTCCGGGACAGGGTAATGAAAAACTGTTTTTT.

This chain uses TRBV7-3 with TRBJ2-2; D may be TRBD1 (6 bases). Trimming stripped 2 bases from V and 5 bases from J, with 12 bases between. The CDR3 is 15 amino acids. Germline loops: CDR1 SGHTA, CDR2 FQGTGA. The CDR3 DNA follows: TGTGCCAGCAGCTTATCGGCAGGGGTGACCGGGGAGCTGTTTTTT. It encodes CASSLSAGVTGELFF. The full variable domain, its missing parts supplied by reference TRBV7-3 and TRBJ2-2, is GAGVSQTPSNKVTEKGKYVELRCDPISGHTALYWYRQSLGQGPEFLIYFQGTGAADDSGLPNDRFFAVRPEGSVSTLKIQRTERGDSAVYLCASSLSAGVTGELFFGEGSRLTVL.

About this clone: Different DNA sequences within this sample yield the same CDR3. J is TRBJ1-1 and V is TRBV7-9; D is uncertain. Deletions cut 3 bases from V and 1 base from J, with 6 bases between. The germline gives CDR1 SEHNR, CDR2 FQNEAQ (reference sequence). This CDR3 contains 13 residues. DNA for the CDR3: TGTGCCAGCAGCTTGGAGAGGAACACTGAAGCTTTCTTT. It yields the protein CASSLERNTEAFF.

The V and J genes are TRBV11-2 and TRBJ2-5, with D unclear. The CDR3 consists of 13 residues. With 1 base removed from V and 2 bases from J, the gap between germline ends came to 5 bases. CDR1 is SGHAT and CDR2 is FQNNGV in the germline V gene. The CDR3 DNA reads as TGTGCCAGCAGCTTAGTCAAGCAAGAGACCCAGTACTTC. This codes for CASSLVKQETQYF.